This T cell receptor (beta chain) came from a study of human T cells and chemical hapten exposure. Overall study findings and caveats: It was expanded TCRs that formed significantly more large CDR3 similarity clusters than controls did.

The V end lost 1 base, the J end lost 3 bases, and 19 bases lay between the germline ends. Germline lookup yields CDR1 SQVTM and CDR2 ANQGSEA. The CDR3 is 17 amino acids. TCRdb processed the RACE reads anew with MiXCR; each CDR3 protein has one entry. Here the sample spans fewer than 100,000 distinct CDR3 sequences, roughly 10% being singletons. Time point specified: patch test 2, 6 weeks after DPC sensitization. Treatment noted: therapeutic diphenylcyclopropenone sensitization with weekly scalp DPC. The drawing of blood occurred before each patch test was applied. Alopecia patients, 18 to 70 years old and DPC-suitable, served as donors. This clonotype was found a few times. Its antigen is not known.

Sequenced material: whole blood, taken in connection with sensitization to the hapten diphenylcyclopropenone (DPC). The chain recombines TRBV29-1 with TRBJ2-1; possible D gene TRBD1, 6 bases. The origin of this receptor is a man between 18 and 29 years old with alopecia areata. Some clones in this sample may be carry-over from other donors' samples. CDR3 protein: CSVEGLFGQRIYNEQFF. CDR3 DNA sequence: TGCAGCGTTGAAGGTTTGTTTGGACAGCGCATCTACAATGAGCAGTTCTTC.